Following are 13 T cell receptor beta chains from one sample sequenced in a study of blood T cell repertoires in COVID-19. Using immunoSEQ multiplex PCR, the repertoire was profiled, and TCRdb retains in-frame clones only, with some absent. Here the sample spans 150,000 or so clones, 80% being singletons. The sequenced material came from peripheral blood. These receptors were taken from a man aged 55 to 70 with acute or convalescent COVID-19.

The chain joins TRBV27 to TRBJ1-6, with 10 bases that match TRBD1. The CDR3 extends over 13 amino acids. The V gene end was trimmed by 5 bases and the J gene end by 11 bases; junction bases not matched to a gene: 3. CDR1 and CDR2 (germline): MNHEY, SMNVEV (reference sequence). The CDR3 here is CASSPDRGPPLHF. CDR3 in DNA: TGTGCCAGCAGTCCCGACAGGGGGCCACCCCTCCACTTT.

V usage is TRBV9 and J usage is TRBJ2-7, with 7 bases fitting TRBD1. From germline, CDR1 is SGDLS and CDR2 YYNGEE. CDR3 length: 14 residues. V lost 3 bases, J lost 3 bases, and 6 bases stayed unmatched. This chain's CDR3 is CASSDLGDSYEQYF. CDR3 DNA sequence: TGTGCCAGCAGCGATCTGGGGGACAGCTACGAGCAGTACTTC.

This chain uses TRBV19 with TRBJ1-1; a weak D match, TRBD1 (6 bases). Between the trimmed V and J ends, which lost 7 bases and 9 bases, there was a span of 15 bases. The germline gives CDR1 LNHDA, CDR2 SQIVND (reference sequence). This CDR3 has 12 amino acids. CDR3 loop: CASTPRGGQAFF. CDR3 nucleotide sequence: TGTGCCAGTACCCCAAGGGGGGGGCAAGCTTTCTTT. Together with reference TRBV19 and TRBJ1-1, the CDR3 gives the full variable domain: DGGITQSPKYLFRKEGQNVTLSCEQNLNHDAMYWYRQDPGQGLRLIYYSQIVNDFQKGDIAEGYSVSREKKESFPLTVTSAQKNPTAFYLCASTPRGGQAFFGQGTRLTVV.

This clone has just one count. This sequence joins TRBV12-5 and TRBJ2-1; TRBD2 aligns across 11 bases. Looked up from germline, CDR1 is LGHNT and CDR2 is FRNRAP. V trimming: 4 bases; J trimming: 7 bases; junction bases outside the gene matches: 9. There are 16 residues in the CDR3. The CDR3 loop reads CASGSTGTSGPNEQFF. In nucleotides, the CDR3 is TGTGCTAGTGGTTCCACCGGGACTAGCGGCCCAAATGAGCAGTTCTTC.

CDR3 in amino acids: CASSPPGEGELFF. The CDR3 coding sequence is TGTGCCAGCAGCCCGCCCGGAGAAGGGGAGCTGTTTTTT. The chain combines TRBV4-2 with TRBJ2-2, with D unresolved. Per germline, CDR1 LGHNA and CDR2 YNFKEQ. The germline V and J ends were trimmed by 4 bases and 8 bases, with 11 bases remaining between them. The length of the CDR3 is 13 residues.

The rearrangement links TRBV25-1 to TRBJ2-1, with D possibly being TRBD2 (5 bases). This CDR3 region has 13 residues. Germline V CDR1 and CDR2: MGHDK, SYGVNS. Trimming took 6 bases from V and 3 from J, leaving 9 bases between them. The CDR3 is CASRQEVYNEQFF. The CDR3 DNA follows: TGTGCCAGCAGGCAGGAGGTCTACAATGAGCAGTTCTTC.

The V call is TRBV4-2, the J call TRBJ1-4; maybe TRBD1 (5 bases). Trimming removed 5 bases at V and 6 bases at J, with 16 bases between. CDR1 is LGHNA and CDR2 is YNFKEQ in the germline V gene. CDR3 size: 15 residues. The CDR3 sequence: CASSYQQGRDEKLFF. As DNA, the CDR3 is TGTGCCAGCAGCTACCAGCAGGGCCGTGATGAAAAACTGTTTTTT.

The chain joins TRBV5-1 to TRBJ2-7, with D unclear. Germline V lookup: CDR1 SGHRS, CDR2 YFSETQ. V was shortened by 7 bases and J by 6 bases, with 20 bases between the two germline ends. CDR3 size: 14 residues. The CDR3 DNA reads as TGCGCCAGCTCCATTAGGATCGAGGCAAGCGAGCAGTACTTC. Encoded protein: CASSIRIEASEQYF.

This chain links TRBV25-1 with TRBJ2-5, with 10 bases identical to TRBD2. There are 15 residues in the CDR3. J gave up 5 bases and V 6 bases, and 9 bases lay outside the gene matches. The germline V gene has CDR1 MGHDK and CDR2 SYGVNS. The CDR3 DNA reads TGTGCCAGCAGCCTAGCGGGAGCCCGGGGGGAGACCCAGTACTTC. It translates to CASSLAGARGETQYF.

The J gene is TRBJ2-7, the V gene TRBV12-5, with D possibly matching TRBD2 (6 bases). V was shortened by 5 bases and J by 0 bases, with 14 bases between the two germline ends. The CDR3 runs to 15 residues. Germline V CDR1 and CDR2: LGHNT, FRNRAP. CDR3 DNA sequence: TGTGCTAGTGGTCTTGGGGGGATTTCCTCCTACGAGCAGTACTTC. Translation gives CASGLGGISSYEQYF.

V is TRBV7-2 and J is TRBJ2-3; perhaps TRBD1 as D (6 bases). CDR1 SGHTA and CDR2 FQGNSA come from the germline V gene. This CDR3 comprises 14 residues. Trimming stripped 1 base from V and 5 bases from J, with 10 bases between. The CDR3 DNA reads TGTGCCAGCAGCTTAGTCACAGGGAAAGATACGCAGTATTTT. Its translation is CASSLVTGKDTQYF.

V usage is TRBV28 and J usage is TRBJ2-7, with a weak D call TRBD1 (6 bases). This CDR3 has 13 residues. CDR1 and CDR2 from the germline V gene are MDHEN and SYDVKM. Trimming removed 3 bases from V and 6 bases from J, with 12 bases in between. CDR3 loop: CASSLGHSGEQYF. CDR3 bases: TGTGCCAGCAGTTTGGGACATTCGGGCGAGCAGTACTTC.

The V and J genes are TRBV18 and TRBJ2-5, with 12 bases lining up with TRBD2. Losses at the gene ends were 0 bases for V and 0 bases for J; bases not matched to a gene: 5. This CDR3 comprises 18 residues. Per germline, CDR1 KGHSH and CDR2 LQKENI. The chain's CDR3 is CASSPPASGGENQETQYF. CDR3 DNA sequence: TGTGCCAGCTCACCACCGGCTAGCGGGGGGGAGAACCAAGAGACCCAGTACTTC.